The 15 T cell receptor beta chains presented below share a single source sample, sequenced in a study of CD8+ T cells in alopecia areata. cDNA prepared by RNA extraction and subsequent reverse transcription served as the template for sequencing. The assay was immunoSEQ multiplex PCR, and TCRdb's table has in-frame clones only and misses some. The repertoire holds roughly 120,000 clones, 55% to 80% seen once, with around 3% in the top ten. Source material: CD4+ T cells sorted from blood. These receptors all stem from a human donor in good health.

The chain combines TRBV18 with TRBJ2-1; 12 bases agree with TRBD2. The junction had 4 bases not matched to a gene; V was cut back by 3 bases and J by 4 bases. The CDR3 loop spans 16 amino acids. Germline CDR1 reads KGHSH; CDR2 reads LQKENI. Here the CDR3 DNA reads TGTGCCAGCTCACCCCTCGGACTAGCGGGGTACAATGAGCAGTTCTTC. As protein: CASSPLGLAGYNEQFF.

The chain uses TRBV5-4 and TRBJ2-1; no clear D gene. Germline V gene sequence: CDR1 SGHNT, CDR2 YYREEE (reference sequence). The V and J ends lost 4 bases and 6 bases respectively, with 11 bases between them. The CDR3 extends over 13 amino acids. The DNA of the CDR3 is TGTGCCAGCAGCCTGAAGTCGTTCAATGAGCAGTTCTTC. This translates into CASSLKSFNEQFF.

CDR3 residues: CASSVPTGEFAYEQYF. The CDR3 DNA sequence: TGTGCCAGCAGTGTGCCGACAGGGGAGTTCGCCTACGAGCAGTACTTC. The chain combines TRBV25-1 with TRBJ2-7; 8 nucleotides match TRBD1. Germline CDR1 reads MGHDK; CDR2 reads SYGVNS. This CDR3 is built from 16 residues. V was clipped by 4 bases and J by 2 bases; unmatched bases: 10.

This clone was detected only once. This chain uses TRBV5-1 with TRBJ2-2; either TRBD1 or TRBD2 may supply D (6 bases each). This CDR3 has 15 amino acids. The V and J ends lost 2 bases and 2 bases respectively, with 10 bases between them. Germline-derived CDR1 and CDR2 are SGHRS and YFSETQ. Here the CDR3 reads CASSFLGGNTGELFF. The CDR3 DNA is TGCGCCAGCAGCTTTCTCGGGGGCAACACCGGGGAGCTGTTTTTT.

V gene TRBV6-1 combines with J gene TRBJ2-7; D is unclear. Germline V CDR1 and CDR2: MNHNS, SASEGT. Trimming removed 1 base from V and 9 bases from J, with 7 bases in between. The CDR3 is 11 amino acids. CDR3 residues: CASSEGFVQYF. The CDR3 DNA reads TGTGCCAGCAGTGAAGGGTTTGTGCAGTACTTC.

The gene calls are TRBV9 and TRBJ1-1, with D unclear. The CDR3 is 14 amino acids. With 0 bases removed from V and 1 base from J, the gap between germline ends came to 7 bases. Looked up from germline, CDR1 is SGDLS and CDR2 is YYNGEE. CDR3 sequence (DNA): TGTGCCAGCAGCGTAGCTCACTCGAACACTGAAGCTTTCTTT. It translates to CASSVAHSNTEAFF.

This clone showed up just a few times. The rearrangement uses TRBV5-1 and TRBJ2-1; unclear D gene. Germline V CDR1 and CDR2: SGHRS, YFSETQ. This CDR3 spans 13 amino acids. The ends were cut back, 1 base at V and 3 bases at J, with 5 bases in the middle. The CDR3, as DNA: TGCGCCAGCAGCTTGACAGACTACAATGAGCAGTTCTTC. Protein: CASSLTDYNEQFF.

The rearrangement links TRBV7-2 to TRBJ2-7, with D perhaps TRBD1 or TRBD2 (5 bases each). Germline CDR1 SGHTA, CDR2 FQGNSA. The CDR3 extends over 15 amino acids. The V gene lost 0 bases and the J gene lost 6 bases, with 15 bases spanning the gap. CDR3 DNA sequence: TGTGCCAGCAGCTTAGCTAGCACGGGACCTTCCGAGCAGTACTTC. Translating gives CASSLASTGPSEQYF. The complete variable domain, with remaining parts taken from reference TRBV7-2 and TRBJ2-7, reads GAGVSQSPSNKVTEKGKDVELRCDPISGHTALYWYRQSLGQGLEFLIYFQGNSAPDKSGLPSDRFSAERTGGSVSTLTIQRTQQEDSAVYLCASSLASTGPSEQYFGPGTRLTVT.

The chain is built from TRBV7-8 and TRBJ2-7; D ambiguous. V was pared by 2 bases and J by 3 bases, with 11 bases between. Looked up from germline, CDR1 is SGHVS and CDR2 is FQNEAQ. This CDR3 contains 14 residues. The CDR3 coding sequence is TGTGCCAGCAGCTTATCAGAAGCAGGCTACGAGCAGTACTTC. It yields the protein CASSLSEAGYEQYF.

The chain's CDR3 is CATSRDTANEKLFF. CDR3 coding DNA: TGTGCCACCAGCAGAGATACGGCTAATGAAAAACTGTTTTTT. The chain couples TRBV15 to TRBJ1-4, with D uncertain. The V and J ends lost 0 bases and 3 bases respectively, with 5 bases between them. The CDR3 covers 14 residues. Germline V gene data show CDR1 as LNHNV and CDR2 as YYDKDF (reference sequence).

V usage is TRBV9 and J usage is TRBJ1-2; D is perhaps TRBD1 (6 bases). From germline, CDR1 is SGDLS and CDR2 YYNGEE. CDR3 length: 14 amino acids. The V end was cut by 0 bases, the J end by 3 bases, with 9 bases between. CDR3 nucleotides: TGTGCCAGCAGCGTAGAGGAGGGGGACTATGGCTACACCTTC. Protein product: CASSVEEGDYGYTF.

The chain carries TRBV11-1 and TRBJ1-5, with 8 bases aligning to TRBD1. Trimming at V came to 5 bases and at J to 1 base, leaving 4 bases not matched to a gene. The CDR3 covers 15 residues. Germline CDR1 SGHAT, CDR2 FQDESV (reference sequence). The CDR3 loop reads CASSPGGGSNQPQHF. The CDR3 DNA reads as TGTGCCAGCAGCCCAGGGGGCGGAAGCAATCAGCCCCAGCATTTT.

This clone has a handful of counts. J is TRBJ2-1 and V is TRBV29-1, with a possible D match to TRBD2 (5 bases). The germline CDR1 and CDR2 sequences are SQVTM and ANQGSEA. This CDR3 is 16 amino acids long. V was pared by 7 bases and J by 6 bases, with 25 bases between. CDR3 nucleotides: TGCAGCGCCGAGGGCGGACGGTCTTCTTCCCCCAATGAGCAGTTCTTC. This sequence encodes CSAEGGRSSSPNEQFF.

For the CDR3, the DNA is TGCGCCAGCAGCCAAGAGAGTCCAGGGCGAAGGGAAAAACTGTTTTTT. Amino acids: CASSQESPGRREKLFF. The V and J genes are TRBV4-1 and TRBJ1-4; a weak D match, TRBD1 (5 bases). The germline CDR1 and CDR2 sequences are MGHRA and YSYEKL. The CDR3 covers 16 residues. The V gene lost 0 bases and the J gene lost 8 bases, with 16 bases spanning the gap.

The rearrangement links TRBV23-1 to TRBJ2-3; 9 bases align to TRBD1. Being an ORF, TRBV23-1 has a function that is uncertain. The CDR3 covers 16 residues. The junction had 6 bases not matched to a gene; V was cut back by 2 bases and J by 3 bases. The chain's CDR3 is CASSQNGTGCTDTQYF. CDR3 sequence (DNA): TGCGCCAGCAGTCAAAACGGGACAGGGTGTACAGATACGCAGTATTTT.